This T cell receptor beta chain was observed in a study of CD8+ T cells in alopecia areata. The study, taken as a whole, reports: Sequencing of scalp samples also captures resident alphabeta T cells of normal skin.

Treatment described: oral pan-JAK inhibitor, 5-10 mg twice daily. This clone was seen only once. Its antigen is undetermined. Trimming cost V 6 bases and J 9 bases, with 13 bases left between them. The CDR3 is made up of 12 amino acids. Germline CDR1 reads MNHEY; CDR2 reads SMNVEV (reference sequence). Extracted from the samples, RNA was reverse transcribed into cDNA to serve as the sequencing template. Sequenced by immunoSEQ multiplex PCR; TCRdb stores in-frame clones only, minus some. The table shows 150,000 to 200,000 clones, with 64% occurring only once. This chain links TRBV27 with TRBJ2-3; D might be TRBD2 (5 bases). The specimen comprised CD4+ T cells sorted from blood, sampled around week 49, from a patient treated with tofacitinib. This TCR was recovered from a human donor with alopecia areata. In nucleotides, the CDR3 is TGTGCCAGCAGGGACCCCGGGGAGACGCAGTATTTT. It specifies CASRDPGETQYF.